The clone carrying this T cell receptor beta chain has more than one count but fewer than ten. What it recognizes is unknown. This record comes from a study of blood T cells in healthy people across ages. Study conclusions and caveats: Possibly, changes in expanded clonotypes were confounded because donor CMV status was unknown.

The authors ran a second PCR of roughly 6 to 12 cycles using a sample-barcoded 5' primer and a J-beta primer mix. TCRdb processed the 5' RACE reads anew with MiXCR; each CDR3 protein has one entry. The data hold around 800,000 distinct CDR3 sequences, with about 26% observed a single time. The germline V gene encodes CDR1 SQVTM and CDR2 ANQGSEA. The CDR3 spans 12 residues. The V and J ends lost 5 bases and 3 bases respectively, with 8 bases between them. Another study also made use of these data, one on T cells of mothers and their children. That paper states: Researchers report slightly higher, though non-significant, overlap in related mother-child pairs than in unrelated pairs.

The clonotype originates from a boy younger than 18 in good health. Input material: blood. The rearrangement links TRBV29-1 to TRBJ2-4, with no clear D. The CDR3 sequence: CSVSSGKNIQYF. In DNA, the CDR3 is TGCAGCGTTAGTTCGGGCAAAAACATTCAGTACTTC.